These 12 T cell receptor beta chains were sequenced from one sample in a study of T cell repertoires in cytomegalovirus infection (dated by TCRdb to between 2017 and 2020). The instrument was an Illumina HiSeq 1500. TCRdb redid the processing of the public reads, applying fastp at Q25 and MiXCR, and retained in-frame beta chains. Every entry covers one CDR3 protein and lists the most common genes and DNA from its rows. For this sample there are about 920,000 distinct CDR3 sequences; roughly 30% appear just once. In total, the top ten clones hold about 14% of the sample. These receptors' targets are unknown. This specimen's treatment or condition label, interpreted: in vitro stimulation with specific CMV peptide epitopes to enrich CMV-specific T cells. The source material was cultured CD8+ T cells from PBMCs, sampled from culture after CMV antigen stimulation. The receptors stem from a human donor in good health (CMV status not recorded). Some clones in this sample may be carry-over from other donors' samples.

The rearrangement links TRBV4-1 to TRBJ2-1; 11 nucleotides agree with TRBD2. This CDR3 comprises 17 residues. J lost 3 bases, V lost 0 bases, and 4 bases had no gene match. Per germline, CDR1 MGHRA and CDR2 YSYEKL. CDR3 bases: TGCGCCAGCAGCCAAGATACTAGCGGGGGCTACTACAATGAGCAGTTCTTC. This encodes CASSQDTSGGYYNEQFF.

Ten or more counts support this clonotype. V usage is TRBV7-9 and J usage is TRBJ1-1, with D hard to call. The CDR3 has 17 residues. With 1 base removed from V and 1 base from J, the gap between germline ends came to 16 bases. Germline CDR1 SEHNR, CDR2 FQNEAQ (reference sequence). CDR3 amino acids: CASSLVVSPVANTEAFF. The CDR3 region has the DNA TGTGCCAGCAGCTTAGTCGTCTCTCCGGTGGCGAACACTGAAGCTTTCTTT. Combining the CDR3 with reference TRBV7-9 and TRBJ1-1 gives the whole variable domain DTGVSQNPRHKITKRGQNVTFRCDPISEHNRLYWYRQTLGQGPEFLTYFQNEAQLEKSRLLSDRFSAERPKGSFSTLEIQRTEQGDSAMYLCASSLVVSPVANTEAFFGQGTRLTVV.

J is TRBJ1-2 and V is TRBV19; the D gene is possibly TRBD1 (5 bases). The CDR3 has 16 amino acids. Trimming pared 7 bases from V and 1 base from J, leaving 19 bases between. The V gene's germline CDR1 is LNHDA and CDR2 SQIVND (reference sequence). Written as DNA, the CDR3 is TGTGCCAGTAACTCAAACCCCCCGGGACGTAACTATGGCTACACCTTC. Encoded protein: CASNSNPPGRNYGYTF. The full variable domain, with the rest looked up from reference TRBV19 and TRBJ1-2, is DGGITQSPKYLFRKEGQNVTLSCEQNLNHDAMYWYRQDPGQGLRLIYYSQIVNDFQKGDIAEGYSVSREKKESFPLTVTSAQKNPTAFYLCASNSNPPGRNYGYTFGSGTRLTVV.

The chain joins TRBV7-6 to TRBJ2-7; no definite D call. V gave up 0 bases and J gave up 7 bases, with 13 bases separating them. This CDR3 has 14 residues. Germline-derived CDR1 and CDR2 are SGHVS and FNYEAQ. The CDR3 protein is CASSLAGSGVEQYF. In DNA form, the CDR3 reads TGTGCCAGCAGCTTAGCCGGGTCCGGAGTAGAGCAGTACTTC.

The chain joins TRBV19 to TRBJ1-1; TRBD1 might be the D (5 bases). CDR1 is LNHDA and CDR2 is SQIVND in the germline V gene (reference sequence). This CDR3 comprises 13 residues. V was clipped by 7 bases and J by 2 bases, with 11 bases between them. The CDR3 DNA follows: TGTGCCAGTATACGACAGATTAACACTGAAGCTTTCTTT. It encodes CASIRQINTEAFF.

This clonotype was seen a single time. This may come from a read error, since a much larger clone is one base off. The rearrangement links TRBV7-2 to TRBJ1-1, with D possibly TRBD1 on 6 matching bases. Between the trimmed V and J ends, which lost 1 base and 12 bases, there was a span of 12 bases. The V gene's germline CDR1 is SGHTA and CDR2 FQGNSA. The CDR3 loop spans 12 amino acids. The CDR3 loop is CASSLEWGATFF. CDR3 bases: TGTGCCAGCAGCTTAGAGTGGGGGGCCACTTTCTTT. The whole variable domain, filled in from reference TRBV7-2 and TRBJ1-1, reads GAGVSQSPSNKVTEKGKDVELRCDPISGHTALYWYRQSLGQGLEFLIYFQGNSAPDKSGLPSDRFSAERTGGSVSTLTIQRTQQEDSAVYLCASSLEWGATFFGQGTRLTVV.

The table lists this clonotype with a few counts. V and J are TRBV6-1 and TRBJ1-1; 7 positions agree with TRBD1. The CDR3 runs to 16 residues. The germline V gene has CDR1 MNHNS and CDR2 SASEGT. J gave up 2 bases and V 3 bases, and 9 bases lay outside the gene matches. The CDR3 region has the DNA TGTGCCAGCAGTGAGCCTTGGGACAGCTTTAACACTGAAGCTTTCTTT. Protein sequence: CASSEPWDSFNTEAFF.

The chain employs TRBV6-1 and TRBJ2-1; 8 bases are shared with TRBD2. CDR3 length: 14 residues. Germline CDR1 and CDR2: MNHNS and SASEGT. The ends lost 5 bases at V and 10 bases at J; junction bases unmatched: 10. Written as DNA, the CDR3 is TGTGCCAGCAGTCCCTTTTTCCTAGCGGGCGAGCAGTTCTTC. Its translation is CASSPFFLAGEQFF.

The chain has TRBV27 and TRBJ1-5; D is unclear. V dropped 5 bases and J dropped 0 bases, with 14 bases sitting between them. The CDR3 totals 16 residues. Germline CDR1 MNHEY, CDR2 SMNVEV (reference sequence). CDR3 protein: CASSPLSVASNQPQHF. The CDR3 DNA reads TGTGCCAGCAGTCCCCTGTCCGTAGCTAGCAATCAGCCCCAGCATTTT.

The CDR3 region has the DNA TGTGCCAGCACCCTGGAGGACAGGGGGTACGAGCAGTACTTC. Its protein is CASTLEDRGYEQYF. The chain joins TRBV25-1 to TRBJ2-7; TRBD1 matches 10 bases. The length of the CDR3 is 14 residues. The germline V gene encodes CDR1 MGHDK and CDR2 SYGVNS. With V trimmed by 7 bases and J by 4 bases, 7 bases remained unmatched.

On this clonotype: It may be a read error: a sequence one base away is much more abundant. J is TRBJ1-2 and V is TRBV7-9; D ambiguous. Germline V gene lookup returns CDR1 SEHNR and CDR2 FQNEAQ (reference sequence). The CDR3 loop spans 15 amino acids. CDR3: CASSWTDGPNYGSTF. The CDR3 DNA is TGTGCCAGCAGCTGGACGGACGGTCCTAACTATGGCTCCACCTTC.

The genes are TRBV6-5 and TRBJ2-1; D is perhaps TRBD2 (6 bases). V was clipped by 10 bases and J by 3 bases, with 16 bases between them. This CDR3 spans 14 amino acids. The germline gives CDR1 MNHEY, CDR2 SVGAGI. CDR3 amino acids: CATSPGLYYNEQFF. As DNA, the CDR3 is TGTGCCACTTCGCCGGGACTTTACTACAATGAGCAGTTCTTC.